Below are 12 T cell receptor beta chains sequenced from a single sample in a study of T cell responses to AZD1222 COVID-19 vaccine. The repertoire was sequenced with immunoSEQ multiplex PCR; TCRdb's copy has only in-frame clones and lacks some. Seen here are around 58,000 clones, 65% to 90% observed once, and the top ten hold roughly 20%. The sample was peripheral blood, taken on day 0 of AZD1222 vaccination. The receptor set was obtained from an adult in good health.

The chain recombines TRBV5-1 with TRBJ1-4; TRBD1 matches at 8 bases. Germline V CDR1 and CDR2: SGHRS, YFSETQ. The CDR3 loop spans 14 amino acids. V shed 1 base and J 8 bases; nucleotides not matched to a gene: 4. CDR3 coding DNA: TGCGCCAGCAGCTTGACAGGGGGATTCGAAAAACTGTTTTTT. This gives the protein CASSLTGGFEKLFF.

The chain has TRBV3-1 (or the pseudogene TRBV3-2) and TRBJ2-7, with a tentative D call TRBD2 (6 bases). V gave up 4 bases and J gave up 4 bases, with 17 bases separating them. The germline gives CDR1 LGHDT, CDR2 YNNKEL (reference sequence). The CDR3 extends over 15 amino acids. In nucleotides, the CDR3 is TGTGCCAGCAGCCCAGCGGGTGATAGCGTTTACGAGCAGTACTTC. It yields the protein CASSPAGDSVYEQYF.

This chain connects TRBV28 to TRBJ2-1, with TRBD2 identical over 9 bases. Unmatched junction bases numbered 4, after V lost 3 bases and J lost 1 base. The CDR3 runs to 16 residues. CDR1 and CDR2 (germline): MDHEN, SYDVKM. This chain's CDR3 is CASSFWAGGSYNEQFF. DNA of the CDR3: TGTGCCAGCAGTTTCTGGGCGGGAGGGTCCTACAATGAGCAGTTCTTC.

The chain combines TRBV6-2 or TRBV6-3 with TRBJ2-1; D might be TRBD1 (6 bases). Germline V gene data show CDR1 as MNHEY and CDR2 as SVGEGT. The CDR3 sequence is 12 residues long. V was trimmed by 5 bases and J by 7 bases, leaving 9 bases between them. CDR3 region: CASSKTGNEQFF. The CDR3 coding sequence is TGTGCCAGCAGTAAAACAGGGAATGAGCAGTTCTTC.

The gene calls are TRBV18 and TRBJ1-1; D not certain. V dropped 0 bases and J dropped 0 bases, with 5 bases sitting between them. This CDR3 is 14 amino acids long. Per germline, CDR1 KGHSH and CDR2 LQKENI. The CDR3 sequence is CASSPPGMNTEAFF. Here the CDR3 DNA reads TGTGCCAGCTCACCACCGGGTATGAACACTGAAGCTTTCTTT.

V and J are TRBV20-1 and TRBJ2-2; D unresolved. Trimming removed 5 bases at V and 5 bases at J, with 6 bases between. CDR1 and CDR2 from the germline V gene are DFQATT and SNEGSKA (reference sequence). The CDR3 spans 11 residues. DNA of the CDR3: TGCAGTGCTGTGAGGACCGGGGAGCTGTTTTTT. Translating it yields CSAVRTGELFF.

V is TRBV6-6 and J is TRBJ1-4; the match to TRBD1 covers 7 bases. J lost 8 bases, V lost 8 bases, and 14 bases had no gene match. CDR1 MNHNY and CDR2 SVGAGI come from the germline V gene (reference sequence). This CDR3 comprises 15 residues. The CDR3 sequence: CASAGTRQGSEKLFF. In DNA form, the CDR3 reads TGTGCCAGCGCAGGGACGAGACAGGGTAGCGAAAAACTGTTTTTT.

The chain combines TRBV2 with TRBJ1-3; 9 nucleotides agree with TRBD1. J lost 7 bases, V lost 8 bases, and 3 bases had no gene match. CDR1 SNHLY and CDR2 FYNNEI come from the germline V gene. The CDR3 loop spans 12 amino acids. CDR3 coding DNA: TGTGCCAGCGGTGGACAGGGGAACACCATATATTTT. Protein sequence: CASGGQGNTIYF.

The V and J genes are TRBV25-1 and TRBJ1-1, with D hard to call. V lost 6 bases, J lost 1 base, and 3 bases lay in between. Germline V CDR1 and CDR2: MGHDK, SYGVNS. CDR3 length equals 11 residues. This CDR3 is CASRGNTEAFF. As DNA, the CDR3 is TGTGCCAGCAGGGGGAACACTGAAGCTTTCTTT.

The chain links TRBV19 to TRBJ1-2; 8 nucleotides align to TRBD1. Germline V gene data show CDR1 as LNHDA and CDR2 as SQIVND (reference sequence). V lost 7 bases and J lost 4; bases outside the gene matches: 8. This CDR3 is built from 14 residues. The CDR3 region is CASTGTGGLYGYTF. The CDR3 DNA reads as TGTGCCAGTACTGGGACAGGAGGACTCTATGGCTACACCTTC.

The CDR3 DNA reads TGTGCCAGCAGGCACCGGGACAGGACCGGGGAGCTGTTTTTT. Translating gives CASRHRDRTGELFF. The chain couples TRBV27 to TRBJ2-2, with TRBD1 matching 8 bases. V shed 6 bases, J shed 5 bases, and the junction held 5 bases outside the gene matches. Germline CDR1 is MNHEY and CDR2 is SMNVEV (reference sequence). The CDR3 runs 14 residues.

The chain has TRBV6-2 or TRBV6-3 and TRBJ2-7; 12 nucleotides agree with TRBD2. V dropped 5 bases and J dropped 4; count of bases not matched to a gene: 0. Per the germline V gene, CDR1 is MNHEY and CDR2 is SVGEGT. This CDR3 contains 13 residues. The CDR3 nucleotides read TGTGCCAGCAGTCTAGCGGGAGGGTACGAGCAGTACGTC. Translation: CASSLAGGYEQYV.